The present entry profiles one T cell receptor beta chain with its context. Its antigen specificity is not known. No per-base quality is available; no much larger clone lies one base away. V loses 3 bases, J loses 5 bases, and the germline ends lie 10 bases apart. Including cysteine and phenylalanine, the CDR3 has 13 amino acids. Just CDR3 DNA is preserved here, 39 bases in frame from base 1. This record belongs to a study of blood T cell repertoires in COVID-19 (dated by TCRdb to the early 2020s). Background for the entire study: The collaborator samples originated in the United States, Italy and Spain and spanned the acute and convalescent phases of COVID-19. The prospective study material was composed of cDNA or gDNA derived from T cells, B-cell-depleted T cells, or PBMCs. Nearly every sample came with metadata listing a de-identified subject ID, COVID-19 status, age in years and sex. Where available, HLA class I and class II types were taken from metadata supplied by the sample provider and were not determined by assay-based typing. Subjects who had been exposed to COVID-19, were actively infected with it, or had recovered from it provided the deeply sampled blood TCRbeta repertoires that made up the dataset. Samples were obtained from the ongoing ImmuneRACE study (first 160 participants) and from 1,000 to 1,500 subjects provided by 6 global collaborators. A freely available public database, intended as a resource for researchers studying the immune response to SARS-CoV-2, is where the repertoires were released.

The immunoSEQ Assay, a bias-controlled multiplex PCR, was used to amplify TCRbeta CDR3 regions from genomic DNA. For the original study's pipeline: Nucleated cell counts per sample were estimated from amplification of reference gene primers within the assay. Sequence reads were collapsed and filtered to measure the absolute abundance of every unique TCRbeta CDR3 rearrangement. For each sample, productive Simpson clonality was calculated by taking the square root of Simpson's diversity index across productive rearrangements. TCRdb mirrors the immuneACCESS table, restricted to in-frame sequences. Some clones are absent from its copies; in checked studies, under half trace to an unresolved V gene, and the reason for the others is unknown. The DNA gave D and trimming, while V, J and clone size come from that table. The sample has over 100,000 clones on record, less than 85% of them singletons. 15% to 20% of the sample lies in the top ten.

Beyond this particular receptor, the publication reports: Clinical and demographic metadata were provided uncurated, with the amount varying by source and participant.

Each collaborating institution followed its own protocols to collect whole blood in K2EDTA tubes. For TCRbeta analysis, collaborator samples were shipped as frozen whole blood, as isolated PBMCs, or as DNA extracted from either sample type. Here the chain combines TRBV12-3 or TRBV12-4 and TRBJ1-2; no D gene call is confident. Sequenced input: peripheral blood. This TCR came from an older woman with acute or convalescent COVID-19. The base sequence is TGTGCCAGCAGTTTCGAGGAGGCATATGGCTACACCTTC. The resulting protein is CASSFEEAYGYTF.